This T cell receptor (beta chain) was sequenced during a study of CD8 T cells in ankylosing spondylitis. Study results and limitations: Disease-linked clones displayed a CD8+ phenotype and appeared relatively rarely in peripheral blood. In ankylosing spondylitis patients, matched synovial fluid reportedly showed significant enrichment of disease-linked clones. Characteristic, it appeared, of ankylosing spondylitis blood was a TCR beta motif of fewer than 10 highly homologous variants.

Molecular-barcoded quantitative 5'-RACE produced these TCR beta libraries. TCRdb reprocessed the 5' RACE reads via MiXCR and lists one record per CDR3 protein. The sample lists about 280,000 distinct CDR3 sequences, 15% to 25% occurring once. This clonotype was recorded a few times. Its specificity is unknown. The receptor was derived from a male donor with ankylosing spondylitis or in good health (not recorded which). The specimen was blood, either unsorted or a sorted T cell fraction (not recorded which).

CDR3 coding DNA: TGTGCCAGCAGCGTAGGCTTTAGCGGGGGGAGCACAGATACGCAGTATTTT. Its translation is CASSVGFSGGSTDTQYF. V is TRBV9 and J is TRBJ2-3; 10 bases line up with TRBD2. The J segment lost 0 bases and the V segment lost 0 bases, leaving 4 bases of the junction unmatched. The CDR3 is 17 amino acids. Germline loops: CDR1 SGDLS, CDR2 YYNGEE.